A single sample gave rise to the 19 T cell receptor beta chains below, sequenced in a study of shared clonotypes between healthy human individuals. The method was immunoSEQ multiplex PCR; TCRdb's version includes in-frame clones alone and lacks a portion of them. The sample lists over a million clones; roughly 96% were seen once. Material: naive CD4+ T cells sorted from blood. The subset is: CD45RA+ positively selected. These receptors came from a young man in good health.

This chain uses TRBV7-3 with TRBJ1-5; D remains ambiguous. In germline, CDR1 is SGHTA, CDR2 FQGTGA. The CDR3 runs to 18 residues. Trimming removed 1 base at V and 0 bases at J, with 16 bases between. CDR3 protein: CASSLSIQADSSNQPQHF. The CDR3 region has the DNA TGTGCCAGCAGCTTAAGCATCCAGGCCGATAGTAGCAATCAGCCCCAGCATTTT.

This sequence joins TRBV28 and TRBJ1-5; 7 bases fit TRBD1. Germline V gives CDR1 MDHEN, CDR2 SYDVKM. With V trimmed by 8 bases and J by 4 bases, 14 bases remained unmatched. The CDR3 is made up of 16 amino acids. CDR3: CASLQYRGTRNQPQHF. Here the CDR3 DNA reads TGTGCCAGCCTTCAGTACAGGGGAACGAGAAATCAGCCCCAGCATTTT.

This sequence joins TRBV9 and TRBJ2-2; TRBD1 aligns across 9 bases. V was clipped by 0 bases and J by 4 bases; unmatched bases: 13. CDR1 is SGDLS and CDR2 is YYNGEE in the germline V gene. CDR3 length: 19 amino acids. CDR3 bases: TGTGCCAGCAGCGTAGCGTTACCGGACAGGGGTCCTTTCACCGGGGAGCTGTTTTTT. It yields the protein CASSVALPDRGPFTGELFF.

The chain has TRBV19 and TRBJ2-7; a weak D match, TRBD2 (6 bases). Trimming stripped 5 bases from V and 6 bases from J, with 17 bases between. Germline V lookup: CDR1 LNHDA, CDR2 SQIVND (reference sequence). The CDR3 totals 14 residues. The CDR3 DNA reads as TGTGCCAGTAGTCGGGCAGGCGGGAATGGCGAGCAGTACTTC. Its protein product is CASSRAGGNGEQYF.

The genes are TRBV29-1 and TRBJ2-7; D remains ambiguous. Germline loops: CDR1 SQVTM, CDR2 ANQGSEA. V lost 7 bases to trimming and J lost 6 bases, with 13 bases between them. This CDR3 region has 11 residues. CDR3 residues: CSGTMGIEQYF. In nucleotides, the CDR3 is TGCAGCGGAACTATGGGTATCGAGCAGTACTTC.

This chain joins TRBV27 and TRBJ2-5; D is undetermined. From germline, CDR1 is MNHEY and CDR2 SMNVEV (reference sequence). The CDR3 runs to 15 residues. V lost 4 bases, J lost 5 bases, and 17 bases lay in between. The DNA for the CDR3 is TGTGCCAGCAGTTCCCCCCGCAAGGGTGGGGAGACCCAGTACTTC. This translates into CASSSPRKGGETQYF.

The chain employs TRBV2 and TRBJ1-4; D not certain. Trimming took off 6 bases at V and 0 bases at J, with 11 bases between the two ends. Germline loops: CDR1 SNHLY, CDR2 FYNNEI. The CDR3 is made up of 15 amino acids. The CDR3 loop reads CASSLFTSTNEKLFF. Written as DNA, the CDR3 is TGTGCCAGCAGCCTCTTCACCTCAACTAATGAAAAACTGTTTTTT. Together with reference TRBV2 and TRBJ1-4, the CDR3 gives the full variable domain: EPEVTQTPSHQVTQMGQEVILRCVPISNHLYFYWYRQILGQKVEFLVSFYNNEISEKSEIFDDQFSVERPDGSNFTLKIRSTKLEDSAMYFCASSLFTSTNEKLFFGSGTQLSVL.

The chain recombines TRBV27 with TRBJ1-1; a weak D match, TRBD1 (5 bases). CDR1 is MNHEY and CDR2 is SMNVEV in the germline V gene (reference sequence). CDR3 length: 12 residues. The V end lost 8 bases, the J end lost 6 bases, and 13 bases lay between the germline ends. Here the CDR3 reads CASADNFSEAFF. As DNA, the CDR3 is TGTGCCAGCGCGGACAATTTTTCTGAAGCTTTCTTT.

Worth noting for this clone: The same CDR3 is also encoded by other DNA sequences in this sample. The chain is built from TRBV7-8 and TRBJ2-7; D is uncertain. Germline CDR1 reads SGHVS; CDR2 reads FQNEAQ. This CDR3 is 13 amino acids long. V dropped 1 base and J dropped 1 base, with 5 bases sitting between them. CDR3 in DNA: TGTGCCAGCAGCTTAGGGCGGTCCTACGAGCAGTACTTC. Protein sequence: CASSLGRSYEQYF.

The chain is built from TRBV9 and TRBJ2-2; tentative D call: TRBD1 (5 bases). This CDR3 comprises 16 residues. V lost 0 bases to trimming and J lost 7 bases, with 16 bases between them. Germline V gives CDR1 SGDLS, CDR2 YYNGEE. The CDR3 reads CASSVGEAGWYGELFF. CDR3 nucleotides: TGTGCCAGCAGCGTAGGAGAGGCAGGGTGGTACGGGGAGCTGTTTTTT.

V and J are TRBV27 and TRBJ2-7; TRBD2 aligns across 10 bases. V shed 7 bases, J shed 1 base, and the junction held 16 bases outside the gene matches. This CDR3 is 18 amino acids long. CDR1 is MNHEY and CDR2 is SMNVEV in the germline V gene (reference sequence). CDR3 DNA sequence: TGTGCCAGCAAAAGGGGGGTAGCGGGAGGAGATCAGTCCTACGAGCAGTACTTC. This gives the protein CASKRGVAGGDQSYEQYF.

The chain employs TRBV18 and TRBJ2-7, with TRBD2 identical over 8 bases. The CDR3 has 15 amino acids. The germline V gene has CDR1 KGHSH and CDR2 LQKENI. The J segment lost 4 bases and the V segment lost 5 bases, leaving 10 bases of the junction unmatched. CDR3 DNA sequence: TGTGCCAGCTCAATATACTCCAGCGGGAGTTACGAGCAGTACTTC. It translates to CASSIYSSGSYEQYF. The variable domain in full, completed from reference TRBV18 and TRBJ2-7, reads NAGVMQNPRHLVRRRGQEARLRCSPMKGHSHVYWYRQLPEEGLKFMVYLQKENIIDESGMPKERFSAEFPKEGPSILRIQQVVRGDSAAYFCASSIYSSGSYEQYFGPGTRLTVT.

A remark on this clone: Other nucleotide sequences in the sample specify the same CDR3. The chain uses TRBV9 and TRBJ2-3; 9 bases line up with TRBD2. The V gene end was trimmed by 3 bases and the J gene end by 0 bases; junction bases not matched to a gene: 5. The CDR3 contains 16 residues. Germline CDR1 reads SGDLS; CDR2 reads YYNGEE. In DNA, the CDR3 is TGTGCCAGCAGCGCCCGACTAGCGGCTAGCACAGATACGCAGTATTTT. This sequence encodes CASSARLAASTDTQYF.

The V call is TRBV15, the J call TRBJ1-3; D unresolved. Trimming pared 5 bases from V and 0 bases from J, leaving 14 bases between. CDR3 length equals 16 residues. CDR1 is LNHNV, CDR2 YYDKDF, per germline (reference sequence). CDR3 in amino acids: CATSPERAISGNTIYF. For the CDR3, the DNA is TGTGCCACCAGCCCCGAAAGGGCCATCTCTGGAAACACCATATATTTT.

This clone turned up a few times. This chain uses TRBV7-9 with TRBJ2-2; 10 bases are a match to TRBD2. In germline, CDR1 is SEHNR, CDR2 FQNEAQ (reference sequence). CDR3 length: 17 residues. V was clipped by 2 bases and J by 6 bases; unmatched bases: 9. CDR3 sequence: CASSLYPSGSKAGELFF. The CDR3 region has the DNA TGTGCCAGCAGCTTATATCCTAGCGGGAGTAAGGCCGGGGAGCTGTTTTTT. The complete variable domain, with remaining parts taken from reference TRBV7-9 and TRBJ2-2, reads DTGVSQNPRHKITKRGQNVTFRCDPISEHNRLYWYRQTLGQGPEFLTYFQNEAQLEKSRLLSDRFSAERPKGSFSTLEIQRTEQGDSAMYLCASSLYPSGSKAGELFFGEGSRLTVL.

V is TRBV6-6 and J is TRBJ2-2; D call uncertain. CDR1 is MNHNY, CDR2 SVGAGI, per germline (reference sequence). The V and J ends lost 5 bases and 0 bases respectively, with 10 bases between them. This CDR3 spans 15 amino acids. CDR3 sequence reads: CASSVTDANTGELFF. The CDR3 DNA is TGTGCCAGCAGTGTAACAGACGCGAACACCGGGGAGCTGTTTTTT.

V gene TRBV27 combines with J gene TRBJ2-2, with TRBD2 matching over 12 bases. Germline V lookup: CDR1 MNHEY, CDR2 SMNVEV (reference sequence). The CDR3 runs 18 residues. The J segment lost 0 bases and the V segment lost 2 bases, leaving 4 bases of the junction unmatched. The CDR3 loop is CASSLTGLAGTNTGELFF. The CDR3 region has the DNA TGTGCCAGCAGTTTAACCGGACTAGCGGGAACGAACACCGGGGAGCTGTTTTTT.

The chain joins TRBV28 to TRBJ2-3; TRBD2 aligns across 9 bases. Germline V gives CDR1 MDHEN, CDR2 SYDVKM. V dropped 11 bases and J dropped 4; count of bases not matched to a gene: 13. CDR3 size: 15 residues. The CDR3 spells CAGASRREGPDTQYF. CDR3 coding DNA: TGTGCCGGCGCGAGTCGGCGGGAGGGGCCAGATACGCAGTATTTT.

The chain combines TRBV30 with TRBJ2-7; weak D call: TRBD1 (5 bases). Germline CDR1 and CDR2: GTSNPN and SVGIG (reference sequence). Trimming stripped 1 base from V and 2 bases from J, with 12 bases between. The CDR3 is made up of 14 amino acids. CDR3 loop: CAWSAGAGPYEQYF. DNA of the CDR3: TGTGCCTGGAGTGCTGGGGCAGGACCCTACGAGCAGTACTTC.